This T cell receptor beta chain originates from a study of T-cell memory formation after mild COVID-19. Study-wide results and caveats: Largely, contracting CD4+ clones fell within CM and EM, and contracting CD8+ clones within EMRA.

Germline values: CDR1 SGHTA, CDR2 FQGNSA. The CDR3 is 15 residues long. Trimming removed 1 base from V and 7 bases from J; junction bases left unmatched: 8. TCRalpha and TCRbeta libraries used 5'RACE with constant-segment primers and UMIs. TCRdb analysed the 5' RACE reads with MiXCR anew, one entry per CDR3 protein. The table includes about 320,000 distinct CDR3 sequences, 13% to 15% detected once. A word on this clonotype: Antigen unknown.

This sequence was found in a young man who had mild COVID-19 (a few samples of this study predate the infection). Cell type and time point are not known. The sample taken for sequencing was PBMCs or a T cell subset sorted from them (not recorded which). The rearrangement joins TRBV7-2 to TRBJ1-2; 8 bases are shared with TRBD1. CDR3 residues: CASSLVRQGSGGYTF. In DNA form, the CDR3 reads TGTGCCAGCAGCTTAGTGAGACAGGGGAGCGGTGGCTACACCTTC.